The 9 T cell receptor beta chains below come from one sample, sequenced in a study of identical twins' blood T cells. TCRdb used MiXCR to reprocess the 5' RACE reads, holding one entry per CDR3 protein. In the table there are 400,000 or so distinct CDR3 sequences, approximately 30% of which are singletons. Sequenced: PBMCs. The receptors were sampled from a woman aged 18-49 years in good health.

This clonotype was detected ten times or more. The genes are TRBV5-4 and TRBJ2-1; the D gene is possibly TRBD1 (6 bases). Between the trimmed V and J ends, which lost 0 bases and 5 bases, there was a span of 15 bases. The CDR3 contains 16 residues. CDR1 and CDR2 (germline): SGHNT, YYREEE (reference sequence). In DNA, the CDR3 is TGTGCCAGCAGCTTGGGAGGGCAGGGGCGACACAATGAGCAGTTCTTC. Its protein is CASSLGGQGRHNEQFF.

This clonotype was counted between two and nine times. The chain links TRBV6-1 to TRBJ1-2, with D unclear. Trimming took off 4 bases at V and 4 bases at J, with 10 bases between the two ends. Germline V gene sequence: CDR1 MNHNS, CDR2 SASEGT. This CDR3 region has 13 residues. CDR3 sequence reads: CASSARTSYGYTF. The DNA of the CDR3 is TGTGCCAGCAGTGCTAGAACAAGCTATGGCTACACCTTC.

This clonotype was observed a handful of times. The chain joins TRBV20-1 to TRBJ2-5; D gene unclear. The CDR3 totals 11 residues. V lost 5 bases, J lost 10 bases, and 14 bases lay in between. Germline V gene sequence: CDR1 DFQATT, CDR2 SNEGSKA (reference sequence). CDR3 residues: CSAFIGQVQYF. DNA for the CDR3: TGCAGTGCTTTCATCGGGCAGGTCCAGTACTTC.

The J gene is TRBJ1-6, the V gene TRBV2; no firm D call. The V gene's germline CDR1 is SNHLY and CDR2 FYNNEI. The CDR3 covers 15 residues. V lost 11 bases and J 3 bases, leaving 17 bases between the germline ends. The CDR3 region is CASAVAENYNSPLHF. The CDR3 region has the DNA TGTGCCTCCGCAGTGGCGGAAAACTATAATTCACCCCTCCACTTT.

This clonotype was seen only a few times. This chain uses TRBV6-5 with TRBJ1-2; D uncertain. The CDR3 is 15 residues long. From germline, CDR1 is MNHEY and CDR2 SVGAGI. The germline V and J ends were trimmed by 2 bases and 4 bases, with 14 bases remaining between them. The CDR3 sequence: CASSYGTGGSYGYTF. CDR3 in DNA: TGTGCCAGCAGTTACGGTACCGGTGGGAGCTATGGCTACACCTTC.

This clonotype appeared many times. The chain couples TRBV6-2 or TRBV6-3 to TRBJ1-5; D remains unclear. Germline values: CDR1 MNHEY, CDR2 SVGEGT. Trimming pared 5 bases from V and 3 bases from J, leaving 17 bases between. The CDR3 has 16 amino acids. The CDR3 coding sequence is TGTGCCAGCAGTCCCATCAGACGCGTGGACAATCAGCCCCAGCATTTT. As protein: CASSPIRRVDNQPQHF.

The CDR3 nucleotides are TGCAGTGCTACCCAGGGGGCCTTCAGCTCTGGAAACACCATATATTTT. This encodes CSATQGAFSSGNTIYF. The J gene is TRBJ1-3, the V gene TRBV20-1; TRBD1 aligns across 8 bases. Per germline, CDR1 DFQATT and CDR2 SNEGSKA (reference sequence). V lost 4 bases to trimming and J lost 0 bases; unmatched junction nucleotides: 8. The CDR3 has 16 residues.

This clonotype was seen more than once but under ten times. The V gene is TRBV20-1, the J gene TRBJ1-1, with D perhaps matching TRBD1 (5 bases). The CDR3 runs to 15 residues. V was shortened by 4 bases and J by 4 bases, with 19 bases between the two germline ends. CDR1 and CDR2 (germline): DFQATT, SNEGSKA (reference sequence). The CDR3 spells CSATERRDVGTEAFF. DNA of the CDR3: TGCAGTGCTACGGAGCGCAGGGATGTGGGCACTGAAGCTTTCTTT.

This clonotype was detected a few times. The rearrangement joins TRBV20-1 to TRBJ1-1, with D perhaps matching TRBD1 (6 bases). Trimming stripped 0 bases from V and 0 bases from J, with 8 bases between. This CDR3 contains 14 residues. Per germline, CDR1 DFQATT and CDR2 SNEGSKA (reference sequence). The CDR3 here is CSARDQGMNTEAFF. Written as DNA, the CDR3 is TGCAGTGCTAGAGATCAGGGGATGAACACTGAAGCTTTCTTT.